This TCR beta chain was sequenced during a study of radiation and T cells in renal cell carcinoma. Whole-study results and caveats: Dominant CDR3 motifs occupied more repertoire in irradiated than control tumors. From baseline, blood top tumor clonotypes peaked at 2 weeks post-radiation. Tumor samples were small regions of approximately 0.93 g.

Treatment defined: 15 Gy SBRT to primary tumor, nephrectomy 4 weeks later. Nephrectomy followed 15 Gy stereotactic body radiation by 4 weeks. Sequenced by immunoSEQ multiplex PCR; TCRdb stores in-frame clones only, minus some. The profile shows 15,000 to 20,000 clones, roughly 64% of them singletons. Comments on this clone: Antigen: not known.

CDR1 MNHEY and CDR2 SMNVEV come from the germline V gene (reference sequence). The CDR3 spans 15 residues. The ends were cut back, 5 bases at V and 0 bases at J, with 14 bases in the middle. Here the sequenced sample was tumor tissue, taken from a patient whose treatment included radiotherapy and nephrectomy. This receptor was identified in a woman between 65 and 79 years old with renal cell carcinoma. The V call is TRBV27, the J call TRBJ2-7; no firm D call. Here the CDR3 reads CASSGVGDSSYEQYF. The DNA of the CDR3 is TGTGCCAGCAGTGGGGTTGGGGATAGCTCCTACGAGCAGTACTTC.